Presented here are 19 T cell receptor beta chains from one specimen sequenced in a study of T cell clonotyping in hematopoietic cell transplantation. TCRdb's table, derived via immunoSEQ multiplex PCR, lists solely in-frame clones and lacks some. This sample has some 9,400 clones, with 60% to 80% found just once. Source: PBMCs, taken 180 days after allogeneic stem cell transplant. All receptors come from a male patient in his thirties or forties who had an allogeneic stem cell transplant from a related donor, so the T cells may come from the graft donor. Some clones in this sample may be carry-over from other donors' samples.

This chain uses TRBV28 with TRBJ1-2, with D perhaps matching TRBD1 (5 bases). Germline V gives CDR1 MDHEN, CDR2 SYDVKM. The V gene lost 2 bases and the J gene lost 4 bases, with 11 bases spanning the gap. The CDR3 has 14 residues. The DNA of the CDR3 is TGTGCCAGCAGTTTAGGGGCGCGGGGCTATGGCTACACCTTC. This translates into CASSLGARGYGYTF.

The chain links TRBV5-4 to TRBJ2-1; 14 nucleotides align to TRBD2. Germline assignment: CDR1 SGHNT and CDR2 YYREEE (reference sequence). Unmatched junction bases numbered 9, after V lost 3 bases and J lost 4 bases. This CDR3 comprises 18 residues. The CDR3: CASSSGTSGRREYNEQFF. For the CDR3, the DNA is TGTGCCAGCAGCTCCGGGACTAGCGGGAGAAGGGAATACAATGAGCAGTTCTTC.

CDR3 sequence reads: CASSPIGQGNSGNTIYF. The DNA for the CDR3 is TGTGCCAGCAGCCCAATCGGACAGGGGAACTCTGGAAACACCATATATTTT. The chain employs TRBV5-6 and TRBJ1-3; 9 bases are shared with TRBD1. The CDR3 loop spans 17 amino acids. The ends lost 4 bases at V and 0 bases at J; junction bases unmatched: 8. The V gene's germline CDR1 is SGHDT and CDR2 YYEEEE.

This clone has only a few counts. DNA of the CDR3: TGTGCCATCAGTGAGGGGGGGACAGGGGATTTTCAGCCCCAGCATTTT. It yields the protein CAISEGGTGDFQPQHF. This chain joins TRBV10-3 and TRBJ1-5; 10 bases map to TRBD1. The CDR3 contains 16 residues. Trimming cost V 2 bases and J 6 bases; bases outside gene matches: 7. The V gene's germline CDR1 is ENHRY and CDR2 SYGVKD.

This chain links TRBV30 with TRBJ2-1; D is ambiguous. CDR3 size: 15 residues. Germline V gene lookup returns CDR1 GTSNPN and CDR2 SVGIG (reference sequence). Trimming cost V 0 bases and J 2 bases, with 11 bases left between them. The CDR3 DNA follows: TGTGCCTGGAGTGTATGGTCCGGAACCTACAATGAGCAGTTCTTC. This encodes CAWSVWSGTYNEQFF.

The chain has TRBV20-1 and TRBJ1-6; D is uncertain. The CDR3 sequence is 10 residues long. The V end was cut by 7 bases, the J end by 8 bases, with 6 bases between. The germline V gene encodes CDR1 DFQATT and CDR2 SNEGSKA (reference sequence). The CDR3 region has the DNA TGCAGTGTCTCGGATTCACCCCTCCACTTT. Translation: CSVSDSPLHF.

Of note for this clone: The same CDR3 is also encoded by other DNA sequences in this sample. The V gene is TRBV6-5, the J gene TRBJ2-1; TRBD2 agrees at 10 bases. From germline, CDR1 is MNHEY and CDR2 SVGAGI. The CDR3 is 15 residues long. V was pared by 6 bases and J by 4 bases, with 6 bases of the junction left unmatched. The CDR3 nucleotides are TGTGCCAGCAGCAGGGGACTAGCGCAATACAATGAGCAGTTCTTC. Amino acid sequence: CASSRGLAQYNEQFF.

The rearrangement joins TRBV27 to TRBJ2-3, with 7 bases aligning to TRBD2. V shed 2 bases, J shed 1 base, and the junction held 6 bases outside the gene matches. This CDR3 region has 16 residues. The germline V gene encodes CDR1 MNHEY and CDR2 SMNVEV (reference sequence). The CDR3 spells CASSLLQREGTDTQYF. The CDR3 DNA reads TGTGCCAGCAGTTTACTCCAGCGGGAAGGCACAGATACGCAGTATTTT.

The rearrangement joins TRBV4-1 to TRBJ2-1, with TRBD2 matching 12 bases. V gave up 5 bases and J gave up 8 bases; unmatched junction bases: 4. CDR1 is MGHRA and CDR2 is YSYEKL in the germline V gene. This CDR3 has 14 amino acids. The CDR3 loop reads CASSGLAGFYEQFF. CDR3 in DNA: TGCGCCAGCAGCGGACTAGCGGGGTTCTATGAGCAGTTCTTC.

The chain has TRBV7-9 and TRBJ2-3, with D hard to call. This CDR3 is 18 amino acids long. Per the germline V gene, CDR1 is SEHNR and CDR2 is FQNEAQ (reference sequence). Trimming took 0 bases from V and 1 from J, leaving 17 bases between them. The CDR3 region has the DNA TGTGCCAGCAGCTTAGCTCAAATTTCTGCCTACGGCACAGATACGCAGTATTTT. This gives the protein CASSLAQISAYGTDTQYF.

The J gene is TRBJ2-7, the V gene TRBV7-9; TRBD1 aligns across 7 bases. The CDR3 totals 15 residues. The V gene's germline CDR1 is SEHNR and CDR2 FQNEAQ (reference sequence). J was trimmed by 2 bases and V by 5 bases; bases with no gene match: 9. The CDR3 DNA sequence: TGTGCCAGCAGCCTCACAGGGGATCAAACCTACGAGCAGTACTTC. Translated, it gives CASSLTGDQTYEQYF.

J is TRBJ2-2 and V is TRBV7-2; D is undetermined. Germline-derived CDR1 and CDR2 are SGHTA and FQGNSA. Trimming removed 5 bases at V and 6 bases at J, with 19 bases between. The CDR3 has 16 residues. The CDR3 spells CASSARASSFSGELFF. The DNA for the CDR3 is TGTGCCAGCAGCGCTAGGGCCTCTAGTTTCTCCGGGGAGCTGTTTTTT. Full variable domain (outside the CDR3, taken from reference TRBV7-2 and TRBJ2-2): GAGVSQSPSNKVTEKGKDVELRCDPISGHTALYWYRQSLGQGLEFLIYFQGNSAPDKSGLPSDRFSAERTGGSVSTLTIQRTQQEDSAVYLCASSARASSFSGELFFGEGSRLTVL.

The chain carries TRBV27 and TRBJ1-2; D remains unclear. Germline values: CDR1 MNHEY, CDR2 SMNVEV (reference sequence). The CDR3 totals 13 residues. V dropped 5 bases and J dropped 2 bases, with 9 bases sitting between them. CDR3 loop: CASSPNTNYGYTF. The DNA for the CDR3 is TGTGCCAGCAGTCCCAACACCAACTATGGCTACACCTTC.

This clone has just a few counts. The V call is TRBV2, the J call TRBJ2-2; possibly TRBD1 for D (6 bases). The CDR3 extends over 17 amino acids. V was trimmed by 6 bases and J by 0 bases, leaving 17 bases between them. Germline V lookup: CDR1 SNHLY, CDR2 FYNNEI. The CDR3 sequence: CASRDTTDSANTGELFF. The CDR3 DNA follows: TGTGCCAGCAGGGATACAACGGACAGCGCGAACACCGGGGAGCTGTTTTTT.

This chain links TRBV11-2 with TRBJ2-1; 9 bases are a match to TRBD2. The V segment lost 1 base and the J segment 6 bases; nucleotides outside the gene matches: 7. Germline CDR1 and CDR2: SGHAT and FQNNGV. There are 16 residues in the CDR3. The CDR3 nucleotides are TGTGCCAGCAGCTTAGGTCTGGCGGGGGGGCTCAATGAGCAGTTCTTC. It translates to CASSLGLAGGLNEQFF. Full variable domain (outside the CDR3, taken from reference TRBV11-2 and TRBJ2-1): EAGVAQSPRYKIIEKRQSVAFWCNPISGHATLYWYQQILGQGPKLLIQFQNNGVVDDSQLPKDRFSAERLKGVDSTLKIQPAKLEDSAVYLCASSLGLAGGLNEQFFGPGTRLTVL.

This chain joins TRBV27 and TRBJ2-5; TRBD2 aligns across 9 bases. V shed 5 bases and J 6 bases; nucleotides not matched to a gene: 16. Germline V gene sequence: CDR1 MNHEY, CDR2 SMNVEV (reference sequence). CDR3 length: 17 residues. The chain's CDR3 is CASSPRYVAGAIQTQYF. In nucleotides, the CDR3 is TGTGCCAGCAGTCCCCGATATGTAGCGGGGGCTATACAGACCCAGTACTTC.

V is TRBV7-9 and J is TRBJ1-3; weak D call: TRBD1 (6 bases). Trimming stripped 5 bases from V and 2 bases from J, with 16 bases between. This CDR3 is 16 amino acids long. Germline V lookup: CDR1 SEHNR, CDR2 FQNEAQ (reference sequence). CDR3 sequence: CASSTYREGAGNTIYF. Here the CDR3 DNA reads TGTGCCAGCAGCACATACAGGGAAGGGGCTGGAAACACCATATATTTT.

J is TRBJ2-5 and V is TRBV6-5, with a weak D call TRBD1 (6 bases). This CDR3 spans 15 amino acids. The germline V gene has CDR1 MNHEY and CDR2 SVGAGI. V lost 2 bases, J lost 0 bases, and 10 bases lay in between. CDR3 in amino acids: CASSYGAGDQETQYF. In DNA form, the CDR3 reads TGTGCCAGCAGTTACGGGGCAGGGGACCAAGAGACCCAGTACTTC.

The CDR3 coding sequence is TGTGCCAGCACCTTAGGCGGGGGGCCTTACAATGAGCAGTTCTTC. Protein product: CASTLGGGPYNEQFF. The chain has TRBV9 and TRBJ2-1, with 8 bases identical to TRBD2. The germline gives CDR1 SGDLS, CDR2 YYNGEE. The CDR3 sequence is 15 residues long. Unmatched junction bases numbered 9, after V lost 6 bases and J lost 4 bases.